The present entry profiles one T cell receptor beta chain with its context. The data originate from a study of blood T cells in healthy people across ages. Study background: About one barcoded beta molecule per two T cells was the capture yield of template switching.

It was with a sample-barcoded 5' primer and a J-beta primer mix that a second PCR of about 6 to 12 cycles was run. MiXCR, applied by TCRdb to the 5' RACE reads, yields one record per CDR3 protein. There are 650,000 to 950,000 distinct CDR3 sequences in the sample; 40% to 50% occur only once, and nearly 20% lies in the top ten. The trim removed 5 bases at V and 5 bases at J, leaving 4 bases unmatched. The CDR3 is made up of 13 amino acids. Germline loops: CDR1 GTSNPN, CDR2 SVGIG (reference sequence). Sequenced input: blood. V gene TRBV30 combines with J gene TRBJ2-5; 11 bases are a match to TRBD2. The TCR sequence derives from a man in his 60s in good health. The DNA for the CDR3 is TGTGCCTGGTTGACTAGCGGGGTGGAGACCCAGTACTTC. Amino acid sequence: CAWLTSGVETQYF. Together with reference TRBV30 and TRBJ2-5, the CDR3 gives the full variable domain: SQTIHQWPATLVQPVGSPLSLECTVEGTSNPNLYWYRQAAGRGLQLLFYSVGIGQISSEVPQNLSASRPQDRQFILSSKKLLLSDSGFYLCAWLTSGVETQYFGPGTRLLVL.